Shown below are 25 T cell receptor beta chains from a single sample sequenced in a study of cytomegalovirus exposure and HLA in healthy donors. 60 Vbeta and 13 Jbeta primers were used in PCR. Method: immunoSEQ multiplex PCR; TCRdb's copy keeps in-frame clones and lacks some. The data hold under 85,000 clones, with around 80% observed a single time. Sequencing was done on a sample of PBMCs. All receptors derive from a young woman in good health and CMV-seronegative.

The chain recombines TRBV5-4 with TRBJ1-2; no clear D. Germline V gene sequence: CDR1 SGHNT, CDR2 YYREEE (reference sequence). The CDR3 extends over 17 amino acids. V was cut by 4 bases and J by 8 bases, with 27 bases left in between. For the CDR3, the DNA is TGTGCCAGCAGCCTGCTCCCGGGTCGACTTCCCATGGTAGGCTACACCTTC. Residues: CASSLLPGRLPMVGYTF.

V is TRBV25-1 and J is TRBJ2-1; 13 bases are shared with TRBD2. Germline CDR1 is MGHDK and CDR2 is SYGVNS. The CDR3 is 15 residues long. The V and J ends lost 3 bases and 8 bases, in that order; junction bases with no gene match: 4. This CDR3 reads CASSEIGTSGDEQFF. The CDR3 nucleotides read TGTGCCAGCAGTGAGATCGGGACTAGCGGGGATGAGCAGTTCTTC.

This clone appeared a single time. The V and J genes are TRBV30 and TRBJ2-5, with 8 bases aligning to TRBD1. This CDR3 is built from 15 residues. V lost 5 bases and J lost 7; bases outside the gene matches: 15. Germline-derived CDR1 and CDR2 are GTSNPN and SVGIG (reference sequence). The CDR3 loop is CAWVGVTGGEWTQYF. CDR3 in DNA: TGTGCCTGGGTAGGAGTAACAGGGGGAGAATGGACCCAGTACTTC. Complete variable domain (other parts from reference TRBV30 and TRBJ2-5): SQTIHQWPATLVQPVGSPLSLECTVEGTSNPNLYWYRQAAGRGLQLLFYSVGIGQISSEVPQNLSASRPQDRQFILSSKKLLLSDSGFYLCAWVGVTGGEWTQYFGPGTRLLVL.

This chain uses TRBV10-3 with TRBJ1-5; 10 nucleotides line up with TRBD1. CDR3 size: 15 residues. V gave up 3 bases and J gave up 4 bases; unmatched junction bases: 3. Germline V gene lookup returns CDR1 ENHRY and CDR2 SYGVKD. DNA for the CDR3: TGTGCCATCAGTGACAGACAGGGGGCGAATCAGCCCCAGCATTTT. Amino acids: CAISDRQGANQPQHF.

Here the CDR3 DNA reads TGTGCCAGTAGAGGGGAAGTTGGCAATCAGCCCCAGCATTTT. It specifies CASRGEVGNQPQHF. The gene calls are TRBV19 and TRBJ1-5, with D possibly being TRBD1 (5 bases). This CDR3 contains 14 residues. Germline assignment: CDR1 LNHDA and CDR2 SQIVND (reference sequence). V was cut by 6 bases and J by 2 bases, with 11 bases left in between. Drawing the rest from reference TRBV19 and TRBJ1-5, the complete variable domain is DGGITQSPKYLFRKEGQNVTLSCEQNLNHDAMYWYRQDPGQGLRLIYYSQIVNDFQKGDIAEGYSVSREKKESFPLTVTSAQKNPTAFYLCASRGEVGNQPQHFGDGTRLSIL.

There are a few counts of this clone. The chain joins TRBV6-1 to TRBJ2-3; D possibly corresponds to TRBD2 (6 bases). The CDR3 is made up of 13 amino acids. The germline gives CDR1 MNHNS, CDR2 SASEGT. V lost 10 bases and J 5 bases, leaving 16 bases between the germline ends. The CDR3 spells CAIQRGGVDTQYF. DNA for the CDR3: TGTGCCATCCAACGCGGAGGGGTAGATACGCAGTATTTT.

The chain is built from TRBV6-5 and TRBJ2-4; tentative D call: TRBD1 (6 bases). Germline V gene lookup returns CDR1 MNHEY and CDR2 SVGAGI. V was shortened by 5 bases and J by 0 bases, with 11 bases between the two germline ends. The CDR3 length is 15 residues. The CDR3 loop is CASSNRTVAKNIQYF. The CDR3 nucleotides are TGTGCCAGCAGTAACCGGACAGTAGCCAAAAACATTCAGTACTTC.

This chain links TRBV6-5 with TRBJ1-2; D gene uncertain. This CDR3 comprises 11 residues. Germline assignment: CDR1 MNHEY and CDR2 SVGAGI. V lost 6 bases and J 7 bases, leaving 9 bases between the germline ends. This CDR3 reads CASRSEVGYTF. CDR3 in DNA: TGTGCCAGCAGGAGTGAGGTTGGCTACACCTTC.

The chain links TRBV29-1 to TRBJ2-2, with a possible D match to TRBD1 (5 bases). Trimming took off 5 bases at V and 1 base at J, with 11 bases between the two ends. Germline CDR1 reads SQVTM; CDR2 reads ANQGSEA. The CDR3 has 14 residues. The CDR3 sequence: CSVRGHRNTGELFF. The CDR3 DNA reads as TGCAGCGTTCGAGGACATCGGAACACCGGGGAGCTGTTTTTT.

J is TRBJ1-2 and V is TRBV30, with 8 bases identical to TRBD1. This CDR3 contains 13 residues. From germline, CDR1 is GTSNPN and CDR2 SVGIG (reference sequence). J lost 6 bases, V lost 2 bases, and 5 bases had no gene match. In DNA form, the CDR3 reads TGTGCCTGGAGTATCCGGACAGGGAATGGCTACACCTTC. Translated, it gives CAWSIRTGNGYTF.

The chain joins TRBV5-4 to TRBJ1-4; the match to TRBD1 covers 8 bases. Germline V CDR1 and CDR2: SGHNT, YYREEE (reference sequence). The CDR3 has 16 amino acids. V was clipped by 2 bases and J by 12 bases; unmatched bases: 15. CDR3 coding DNA: TGTGCCAGCAGCTTCCTTGACCGACAGGGGTCGAGAGAACTGTTTTTT. As protein: CASSFLDRQGSRELFF.

The chain couples TRBV29-1 to TRBJ1-2, with 9 bases matching TRBD1. Trimming removed 6 bases from V and 1 base from J; junction bases left unmatched: 6. This CDR3 region has 14 residues. Per germline, CDR1 SQVTM and CDR2 ANQGSEA. In nucleotides, the CDR3 is TGCAGCGTAGAACAGGGGGCTGTTAACTATGGCTACACCTTC. It yields the protein CSVEQGAVNYGYTF.

The chain joins TRBV11-2 to TRBJ1-3, with a tentative D call TRBD1 (5 bases). CDR1 and CDR2 (germline): SGHAT, FQNNGV. The length of the CDR3 is 15 residues. V was trimmed by 4 bases and J by 2 bases, leaving 12 bases between them. The CDR3 is CASSSHRIPGNTIYF. The CDR3, as DNA: TGTGCCAGCAGCTCACACAGGATCCCTGGAAACACCATATATTTT.

The V call is TRBV2, the J call TRBJ1-1; D may be TRBD1 (6 bases). This CDR3 is built from 14 residues. Germline assignment: CDR1 SNHLY and CDR2 FYNNEI. V was trimmed by 7 bases and J by 1 base, leaving 13 bases between them. The DNA for the CDR3 is TGTGCCAGCACCTCTTTACAGGGGAACACTGAAGCTTTCTTT. Translation gives CASTSLQGNTEAFF.

The chain couples TRBV7-6 to TRBJ2-3, with 9 nucleotides matching TRBD1. Trimming took 2 bases from V and 5 from J; bases not matched to a gene: 5. CDR1 and CDR2 from the germline V gene are SGHVS and FNYEAQ. CDR3 length equals 15 residues. The CDR3 protein is CASSLTGGSLDTQYF. CDR3 DNA: TGTGCCAGCAGCTTAACAGGGGGCTCCTTAGATACGCAGTATTTT.

The gene calls are TRBV6-5 and TRBJ1-6; D is possibly TRBD1 (5 bases). The CDR3 covers 13 residues. Germline loops: CDR1 MNHEY, CDR2 SVGAGI. The V gene lost 2 bases and the J gene lost 7 bases, with 6 bases spanning the gap. The CDR3 coding sequence is TGTGCCAGCAGTTACAAGGGGAATTCACCCCTCCACTTT. Encoded protein: CASSYKGNSPLHF.

This sequence joins TRBV13 and TRBJ1-1, with D tentatively TRBD1 (5 bases). Germline V gene lookup returns CDR1 PRHDT and CDR2 FYEKMQ (reference sequence). V lost 0 bases to trimming and J lost 5 bases, with 10 bases between them. The length of the CDR3 is 14 residues. Here the CDR3 reads CASSLGWGATEAFF. The CDR3 DNA reads as TGTGCCAGCAGCTTAGGCTGGGGCGCAACTGAAGCTTTCTTT.

The gene calls are TRBV2 and TRBJ1-2; the D is unclear. The CDR3 is 11 residues long. V lost 7 bases and J lost 6, with 9 bases in between. Germline CDR1 SNHLY, CDR2 FYNNEI. CDR3 loop: CASTRVNGYTF. In nucleotides, the CDR3 is TGTGCCAGCACGAGAGTAAATGGCTACACCTTC.

The rearrangement links TRBV11-2 to TRBJ2-1; TRBD1 matches at 7 bases. The CDR3 has 14 residues. The germline gives CDR1 SGHAT, CDR2 FQNNGV. Trimming took 4 bases from V and 9 from J; bases not matched to a gene: 9. CDR3 DNA: TGTGCCAGCAGCTCGGGACAGCCTCTAGGTGAGCAGTTCTTC. Amino acid sequence: CASSSGQPLGEQFF. Full variable domain (remainder filled in from reference TRBV11-2 and TRBJ2-1): EAGVAQSPRYKIIEKRQSVAFWCNPISGHATLYWYQQILGQGPKLLIQFQNNGVVDDSQLPKDRFSAERLKGVDSTLKIQPAKLEDSAVYLCASSSGQPLGEQFFGPGTRLTVL.

The rearrangement links TRBV28 to TRBJ1-2; D gene unclear. This CDR3 is built from 14 residues. Trimming cost V 3 bases and J 0 bases, with 8 bases left between them. Germline V CDR1 and CDR2: MDHEN, SYDVKM. Here the CDR3 DNA reads TGTGCCAGCAGTTTTGCCAGATCTAACTATGGCTACACCTTC. Translated, it gives CASSFARSNYGYTF.

V usage is TRBV30 and J usage is TRBJ1-4, with TRBD1 matching over 9 bases. The germline V gene encodes CDR1 GTSNPN and CDR2 SVGIG (reference sequence). Losses at the gene ends were 0 bases for V and 13 bases for J; bases not matched to a gene: 6. CDR3 length: 13 amino acids. CDR3 DNA: TGTGCCTGGAGTGTAGGGGGACAGGGAAGACTGTTTTTT. The encoded protein is CAWSVGGQGRLFF.

This chain uses TRBV4-1 with TRBJ1-6; D ambiguous. The germline V and J ends were trimmed by 1 base and 5 bases, with 9 bases remaining between them. Germline V CDR1 and CDR2: MGHRA, YSYEKL. The CDR3 consists of 15 residues. The CDR3 nucleotides read TGCGCCAGCAGCCAAGGGGCAGCCAATAATTCACCCCTCCACTTT. Protein sequence: CASSQGAANNSPLHF.

The chain has TRBV4-3 and TRBJ2-1; a possible D gene is TRBD2 (6 bases). The CDR3 spans 16 residues. Germline CDR1 and CDR2: LGHNA and YSLEER. V lost 0 bases, J lost 10 bases, and 19 bases lay in between. The CDR3 reads CASSQDLSRDGAEQFF. CDR3 coding DNA: TGCGCCAGCAGCCAAGATCTCTCGCGGGACGGCGCCGAGCAGTTCTTC.

CDR3 sequence (DNA): TGTGCCAGCAGCCAAGATATGGGGGCGGGTGGAAACACCATATATTTT. Its protein product is CASSQDMGAGGNTIYF. The chain has TRBV4-2 and TRBJ1-3, with a possible D match to TRBD1 (6 bases). Trimming removed 0 bases at V and 3 bases at J, with 12 bases between. This CDR3 is 16 amino acids long. Germline V gene data show CDR1 as LGHNA and CDR2 as YNFKEQ.

The rearrangement joins TRBV4-1 to TRBJ2-6; TRBD1 agrees at 9 bases. The CDR3 consists of 17 residues. Germline trimming cut 4 bases from V and 0 bases from J; bases unmatched to any gene: 4. CDR1 is MGHRA and CDR2 is YSYEKL in the germline V gene. CDR3: CASSRGQGTSGANVLTF. DNA for the CDR3: TGCGCCAGCAGCCGGGGACAGGGCACCTCTGGGGCCAACGTCCTGACTTTC.